Below, one T cell receptor beta chain is given with its context. Germline CDR1 MNHNS, CDR2 SASEGT. The CDR3 loop spans 14 amino acids. The V end was cut by 5 bases, the J end by 8 bases, with 15 bases between. The data belong to a study of blood T cell repertoires in COVID-19. Study details: The cDNA or gDNA used as material had been derived from T cells, B-cell-depleted T cells, or PBMCs.

As originally analysed: Counts of nucleated cells, estimated from reference gene primer amplification, were obtained. The table came from immunoSEQ multiplex PCR; TCRdb's copy has only in-frame clones and leaves some out. V and J calls and clone size follow that table, whereas D and trimming were derived from the DNA. The data contain 200,000 to 300,000 clones, around 84% of them seen just once; the ten biggest clones take up 4.2%. The sequencing sample was made of peripheral blood. This chain joins TRBV6-1 and TRBJ1-4; D unresolved. The clonotype was recovered from a man between 60 and 75 years old with acute or convalescent COVID-19. In DNA, the CDR3 is TGTGCCAGCAGTTATTCCGGGTCCGGCGAAAAACTGTTTTTT. As protein: CASSYSGSGEKLFF.